The clone carrying this T cell receptor beta chain has ten or more counts. Its antigen is unidentified. This record comes from a study of molecular identifiers for immune sequencing clone quantification. Previously reported methods and listed TCR primers produced the bulk TCR libraries. In TCRdb, the PCR reads were re-called with MiXCR into one record per CDR3 protein. There are a few hundred thousand distinct CDR3 sequences in the sample; 20% to 25% occur only once, and about 0.8% lies in the top ten. Whole-study findings and limits: Sharing of a barcode by identical TCR molecules could cause highly expanded clone sizes to be underestimated.

Sorted cells numbering about 19,000 to 1,000,000, with 10%, 30% or 50% RNA, yielded the naive CD8 libraries. Germline CDR1 and CDR2: SGHRS and YFSETQ. The CDR3 totals 15 residues. V trimming: 0 bases; J trimming: 3 bases; junction bases outside the gene matches: 5. This chain uses TRBV5-1 with TRBJ2-7, with 8 bases identical to TRBD1. The sample consisted of naive CD8+ T cells from blood, with Jurkat cell RNA spiked in. Subset described: FACS-sorted CD8+CD4-CCR7+CD45RA+ naive T cells. The receptor's source is a human donor in good health. Some libraries in this study had Jurkat cell RNA spiked in. CDR3 amino acids: CASSLAGTGVYEQYF. Here the CDR3 DNA reads TGCGCCAGCAGCTTGGCTGGGACAGGCGTCTACGAGCAGTACTTC. The whole variable domain, filled in from reference TRBV5-1 and TRBJ2-7, reads KAGVTQTPRYLIKTRGQQVTLSCSPISGHRSVSWYQQTPGQGLQFLFEYFSETQRNKGNFPGRFSGRQFSNSRSEMNVSTLELGDSALYLCASSLAGTGVYEQYFGPGTRLTVT.